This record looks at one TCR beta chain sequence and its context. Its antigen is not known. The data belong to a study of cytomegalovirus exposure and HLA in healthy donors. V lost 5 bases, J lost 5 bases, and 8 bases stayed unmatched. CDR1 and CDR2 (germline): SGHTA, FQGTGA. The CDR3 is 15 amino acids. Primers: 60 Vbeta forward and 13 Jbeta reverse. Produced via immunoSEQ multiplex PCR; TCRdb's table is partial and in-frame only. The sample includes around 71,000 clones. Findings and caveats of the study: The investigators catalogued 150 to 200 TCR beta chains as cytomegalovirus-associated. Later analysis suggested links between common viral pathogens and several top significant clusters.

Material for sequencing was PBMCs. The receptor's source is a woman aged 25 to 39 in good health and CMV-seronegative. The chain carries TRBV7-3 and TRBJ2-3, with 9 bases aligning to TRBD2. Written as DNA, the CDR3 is TGTGCCAGCAGCCCAGGGCGGGGGGGCCAAGATACGCAGTATTTT. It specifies CASSPGRGGQDTQYF.